This TCR beta chain was observed in a study of response to subunit inactivated influenza vaccine (dated by TCRdb to about 2018). Turning to the overall study: Deep quantitative profiling of the T cell receptor repertoire was used in the study to follow responses to a trivalent subunit inactivated influenza vaccine.

The library was built by means of RT-PCR. TCRdb lists the instrument as Illumina HiSeq 2500. TCRdb took the public reads, trimmed them with fastp at Q25, ran MiXCR for clone calling and kept in-frame beta chains. Records with the same CDR3 protein are collapsed into one entry carrying the most frequent genes and DNA. The sample includes roughly 570,000 distinct CDR3 sequences, with about 15% observed a single time. The top ten clones comprise over 8.5% of the sample. CDR1 and CDR2, per the germline V gene (reference sequence), are GTSNPN and SVGIG. Taken from cysteine to phenylalanine, the CDR3 has 16 residues. The CDR3 DNA has 48 bases and is translated from base 1. V ends up 2 bases short and J 3 bases short, with an unmatched junction base count of 10. Concerning this clonotype: Its antigen specificity is not known. No quality values exist for individual bases; no much larger clone is one base distant.

Overall results and qualifications from the work: It was suggested by the authors that each seasonal influenza vaccination may recruit only a limited number of new T cells.

The TCR comes from a man aged 50 or older who received an inactivated influenza vaccine. Donor details come from another sample of the same person, matched by shared clones. The rearrangement combines TRBV30 with TRBJ1-3, with TRBD1 matching 7 junction bases. This material consisted of PBMCs from blood, taken 12 days after vaccination. For the CDR3, the sequence is CAWSIPTGVDGNTIYF. In nucleotide form, the sequence is TGTGCCTGGAGTATCCCAACAGGGGTCGATGGAAACACCATATATTTT.